Below are 27 T cell receptor delta chains sequenced from a single sample in a study of gammadelta T cells in human blood. With CATT, TCRdb re-called clones from the RT-PCR reads. This table has approximately 610 delta-chain clones, 11% appearing once. The sequenced sample consisted of Vgamma9Vdelta2 gamma-delta T cells from adult blood. The origin of the receptors is a human donor.

Notes on this clone: It is likely a read error: a sequence one base away is far more abundant. The same CDR3 arises from other DNA sequences in this sample as well. The genes are TRDV2 and TRDJ1; D not resolved. There are 17 residues in the CDR3. Germline values: CDR1 GEAIGNYY, CDR2 EKD. Trimming removed 3 bases at V and 0 bases at J, with 19 bases between. The CDR3 DNA sequence: TGTGCCTGTGACTCACTACTAACGAACCGGTACACCGATAAACTCATCTTT. Its protein is CACDSLLTNRYTDKLIF.

This chain connects TRDV2 to TRDJ1, with TRDD3 matching over 10 bases. This CDR3 has 20 residues. Germline V gene sequence: CDR1 GEAIGNYY, CDR2 EKD. Losses at the gene ends were 2 bases for V and 3 bases for J; bases not matched to a gene: 20. CDR3 bases: TGTGCCTGTGACAGCCTTTCTTCTCCTCTGGGGGATAAGAGGTCCGATAAACTCATCTTT. Its translation: CACDSLSSPLGDKRSDKLIF.

This clone was counted between two and nine times. V is TRDV2 and J is TRDJ1; 8 nucleotides align to TRDD3. Germline CDR1 GEAIGNYY, CDR2 EKD. The CDR3 loop spans 15 amino acids. Losses at the gene ends were 0 bases for V and 0 bases for J; bases not matched to a gene: 2. Written as DNA, the CDR3 is TGTGCCTGTGACACCCTGGGGGACCACACCGATAAACTCATCTTT. This codes for CACDTLGDHTDKLIF.

Remarks on this clone: A much larger clone is a single base away; this may be a read error. The chain uses TRDV2 and TRDJ3; 12 bases line up with TRDD3. The CDR3 spans 22 residues. J was trimmed by 0 bases and V by 5 bases; bases with no gene match: 16. Germline CDR1 is GEAIGNYY and CDR2 is EKD. CDR3 residues: CACGALLGDTRRSSWDTRQMFF. CDR3 DNA: TGTGCCTGTGGCGCCCTACTGGGGGATACCCGAAGGAGCTCCTGGGACACCCGACAGATGTTTTTC.

This clone was seen only a few times. This DNA's translation and the protein TCRdb lists, from a much larger clone, do not match at residue 10, likely due to a read error; the protein shown is translated from the DNA. The rearrangement uses TRDV2 and TRDJ1; no clear D. This CDR3 comprises 14 residues. CDR1 is GEAIGNYY, CDR2 EKD, per germline. Here the CDR3 reads CACDPISNTVKLIF. CDR3 sequence (DNA): TGTGCCTGTGACCCGATTTCGAACACCGTTAAACTCATCTTT.

The chain recombines TRDV2 with TRDJ1, with TRDD3 matching 13 bases. Germline V CDR1 and CDR2: GEAIGNYY, EKD. The length of the CDR3 is 19 residues. Trimming at V came to 3 bases and at J to 2 bases, leaving 14 bases not matched to a gene. Here the CDR3 reads CACDLLRTGGYGRTDKLIF. DNA for the CDR3: TGTGCCTGTGACCTTCTTCGTACTGGGGGATACGGGAGGACCGATAAACTCATCTTT.

This clone is judged medium-sized. The chain joins TRDV2 to TRDJ3, with 11 bases aligning to TRDD3. CDR3 size: 20 residues. The trim removed 0 bases at V and 0 bases at J, leaving 6 bases unmatched. The germline V gene has CDR1 GEAIGNYY and CDR2 EKD. The CDR3 region is CACDTGELGDSSWDTRQMFF. The CDR3 region has the DNA TGTGCCTGTGACACCGGGGAACTGGGGGATAGCTCCTGGGACACCCGACAGATGTTTTTC.

This clone was seen more than once but under ten times. TCRdb's protein, taken from a much larger clone, differs from this DNA's translation at residue 11, likely owing to a read error; the protein displayed comes from the DNA. The chain couples TRDV2 to TRDJ3, with D possibly matching TRDD3 (6 bases). Trimming stripped 0 bases from V and 0 bases from J, with 26 bases between. Germline V CDR1 and CDR2: GEAIGNYY, EKD. This CDR3 region has 23 residues. CDR3 residues: CACDTAHRLGNSVSSWDTRQMFF. The CDR3 DNA follows: TGTGCCTGTGACACCGCTCACCGCCTGGGGAATTCGGTAAGCTCCTGGGACACCCGACAGATGTTTTTC.

By its share, this clone is medium-sized. A single base is all that separates this from a far larger clone, so a read error is likely. This chain joins TRDV2 and TRDJ3; the match to TRDD3 covers 9 bases. The length of the CDR3 is 23 residues. V gave up 3 bases and J gave up 0 bases; unmatched junction bases: 20. The germline CDR1 and CDR2 sequences are GEAIGNYY and EKD. The CDR3 bases are TGTGCCTGTGACCCCGCTCACCGCCTGGGGGATTCGGTAAGCTCCTGGGACACCCGACAGATGTTTTTC. It encodes CACDPAHRLGDSVSSWDTRQMFF.

This clone came up a few times. V and J are TRDV2 and TRDJ3; 7 bases fit TRDD3. The germline CDR1 and CDR2 sequences are GEAIGNYY and EKD. CDR3 length: 19 residues. The V gene end was trimmed by 0 bases and the J gene end by 0 bases; junction bases not matched to a gene: 7. The CDR3 DNA is TGTGCCTGTGACACCGTGGGGGGATTGAGCTCCTGGGACACCCGACAGATGTTTTTC. This sequence encodes CACDTVGGLSSWDTRQMFF.

This clone was detected a few times. A far more abundant clone sits one base away, making this likely a read error. The sample contains more than one DNA sequence encoding this CDR3. The gene calls are TRDV2 and TRDJ1; 12 bases fit TRDD3. Germline assignment: CDR1 GEAIGNYY and CDR2 EKD. Germline trimming cut 7 bases from V and 5 bases from J; bases unmatched to any gene: 10. CDR3 length equals 15 residues. DNA for the CDR3: TGTGCCTGCGCGGTACTGGGGGATACTCCTGATAAACTCATCTTT. Translated: CACAVLGDTPDKLIF.

As regards this clone: TCRdb has a much larger clone's protein, which differs at residue 5 from the translation of this DNA, likely because of a read error; what is shown is the protein translated from the DNA. The gene calls are TRDV2 and TRDJ3; D is possibly TRDD3 (5 bases). This CDR3 is 19 amino acids long. The V gene lost 3 bases and the J gene lost 0 bases, with 17 bases spanning the gap. Germline CDR1 GEAIGNYY, CDR2 EKD. CDR3 DNA sequence: TGTGCCTGTGACGCCGTTGGGGTTGGAAGCTCCTGGGACACCCGACAGATGTTTTTC. Its protein product is CACDAVGVGSSWDTRQMFF.

Of note for this clone: A far larger clone is one base from this, pointing to a likely read error. The same CDR3 also results from other DNA sequences found in this sample. The chain recombines TRDV2 with TRDJ1; D unclear. The CDR3 loop spans 14 amino acids. CDR1 and CDR2 (germline): GEAIGNYY, EKD. CDR3 DNA sequence: TGCGCCTGTGACTCTTTAGTGTACACCGATAAACTCATCTTT. This gives the protein CACDSLVYTDKLIF.

This clone is categorized as medium-sized. Other DNA sequences in this sample translate to the same CDR3. This chain joins TRDV2 and TRDJ3; 12 bases align to TRDD3. This CDR3 spans 20 amino acids. V gave up 0 bases and J gave up 1 base; unmatched junction bases: 6. In germline, CDR1 is GEAIGNYY, CDR2 EKD. CDR3: CACDTATGGYYSWDTRQMFF. The CDR3 nucleotides are TGTGCCTGTGACACCGCTACTGGGGGATACTATTCCTGGGACACCCGACAGATGTTTTTC.

With regard to this clone: The protein in TCRdb stems from a much larger clone and differs at residue 5 from this DNA's translation, likely a read error; here the protein is translated from the DNA. The genes are TRDV2 and TRDJ1, with 9 bases identical to TRDD3. J was trimmed by 0 bases and V by 3 bases; bases with no gene match: 16. Germline CDR1 and CDR2: GEAIGNYY and EKD. The CDR3 extends over 19 amino acids. The CDR3 loop is CACDHVPGGSRAYTDKLIF. CDR3 sequence (DNA): TGTGCCTGTGACCACGTTCCTGGGGGATCCAGGGCGTACACCGATAAACTCATCTTT.

This clone was counted only a few times. This chain joins TRDV2 and TRDJ1, with 8 bases that match TRDD3. The CDR3 has 17 residues. The germline V gene encodes CDR1 GEAIGNYY and CDR2 EKD. J gave up 0 bases and V 0 bases, and 8 bases lay outside the gene matches. CDR3 nucleotides: TGTGCCTGTGACACCCTCCTACCGGGGATACACACCGATAAACTCATCTTT. It is translated as CACDTLLPGIHTDKLIF.

A word on this clone: The amino acid sequence in TCRdb belongs to a much larger clone and departs from this DNA's translation at residue 16, likely a sequencing read error; the sequence shown is translated from the DNA. The rearrangement links TRDV2 to TRDJ1, with 10 bases matching TRDD3. The CDR3 totals 18 residues. Germline-derived CDR1 and CDR2 are GEAIGNYY and EKD. CDR3: CACDTASVTGGSGDKPIF. The CDR3 bases are TGTGCCTGTGACACTGCTAGCGTTACTGGGGGATCCGGCGATAAACCCATCTTT.

This clone is labeled medium-sized. The chain links TRDV2 to TRDJ1; D is uncertain. CDR1 and CDR2 (germline): GEAIGNYY, EKD. The CDR3 length is 15 residues. V lost 0 bases to trimming and J lost 0 bases, with 10 bases between them. CDR3 nucleotide sequence: TGTGCCTGTGACACCGTGGGACAGTACACCGATAAACTCATCTTT. Translation: CACDTVGQYTDKLIF.

By sample fraction, this clone is large (0.1 to 1%). The rearrangement links TRDV2 to TRDJ1, with 9 bases matching TRDD3. This CDR3 is 21 amino acids long. With 1 base clipped from V and 2 bases from J, the junction kept 22 bases outside the gene matches. Germline values: CDR1 GEAIGNYY, CDR2 EKD. CDR3 protein: CACDTISNSYVLGEKTDKLIF. Here the CDR3 DNA reads TGTGCCTGTGACACAATCTCGAATTCCTATGTACTGGGGGAGAAAACCGATAAACTCATCTTT.

The chain combines TRDV2 with TRDJ1; 7 bases are shared with TRDD2. The junction had 19 bases not matched to a gene; V was cut back by 3 bases and J by 10 bases. CDR3 length equals 16 residues. Per the germline V gene, CDR1 is GEAIGNYY and CDR2 is EKD. In nucleotides, the CDR3 is TGTGCCTGTGACCCCATCGGGCCTTCCTTCCCGGGCGTACTCATCTTT. This encodes CACDPIGPSFPGVLIF.

This clone has more than one count but fewer than ten. A much larger clone sits a single nucleotide away, making a read error possible. The rearrangement joins TRDV2 to TRDJ1; 9 nucleotides match TRDD2. This CDR3 is built from 20 residues. Trimming removed 0 bases from V and 2 bases from J; junction bases left unmatched: 18. Germline V gene sequence: CDR1 GEAIGNYY, CDR2 EKD. Here the CDR3 DNA reads TGTGCCTGTGACACCGTATGCCTTCCTACTCGCGATACCGGGACCGATAAACTCATCTTT. This codes for CACDTVCLPTRDTGTDKLIF.

To note about this clone: With a far larger clone one base away, a read error is the likely cause. J is TRDJ1 and V is TRDV2, with a weak D call TRDD3 (5 bases). This CDR3 region has 16 residues. Per germline, CDR1 GEAIGNYY and CDR2 EKD. V was pared by 2 bases and J by 0 bases, with 15 bases between. CDR3 sequence reads: CACDNRGVQYTDKLIF. CDR3 in DNA: TGTGCCTGTGACAACCGGGGGGTCCAGTACACCGATAAACTCATCTTT.

This clone is medium-sized within its sample. The same CDR3 can be traced to other DNA sequences in this sample. The gene calls are TRDV2 and TRDJ1, with TRDD3 matching 8 bases. The CDR3 has 14 residues. Per germline, CDR1 GEAIGNYY and CDR2 EKD. Trimming cost V 3 bases and J 0 bases; bases outside gene matches: 2. CDR3 bases: TGTGCCTGTGACTCACTGGGGGACACCGATAAACTCATCTTT. Residues: CACDSLGDTDKLIF.

This clone has a handful of counts. The V gene is uncalled and the J gene is TRDJ1; the tabulated D call, TRDD3, remains unverified against the DNA. This CDR3 region has 28 residues. The CDR3 is CSGINAEYMGLLITGGYAAGSPTDKLIF. The DNA of the CDR3 is TGCAGTGGTATCAACGCAGAGTACATGGGGCTTCTGATTACTGGGGGATACGCCGCAGGCTCCCCCACCGATAAACTCATCTTT.

This chain links TRDV2 with TRDJ1; a weak D match, TRDD3 (5 bases). The CDR3 contains 18 residues. Trimming cost V 0 bases and J 0 bases, with 19 bases left between them. Germline loops: CDR1 GEAIGNYY, CDR2 EKD. This CDR3 reads CACDTWLRPGLYTDKLIF. The CDR3 bases are TGTGCCTGTGACACCTGGCTGCGTCCTGGGTTGTACACCGATAAACTCATCTTT.

This clone has only a few counts. The chain links TRDV2 to TRDJ1, with 8 bases matching TRDD3. J gave up 2 bases and V 0 bases, and 28 bases lay outside the gene matches. Germline V gives CDR1 GEAIGNYY, CDR2 EKD. The CDR3 covers 23 residues. In nucleotides, the CDR3 is TGTGCCTGTGACACCGTGGGAGGGTCCCTACTGGGGATACCCTCGGGACGGACCGATAAACTCATCTTT. Its protein product is CACDTVGGSLLGIPSGRTDKLIF.

In its sample, this clone is hyperexpanded. The identical CDR3 is also encoded by other nucleotide sequences in the sample. The chain has TRDV2 and TRDJ1; D possibly corresponds to TRDD3 (5 bases). CDR1 and CDR2 (germline): GEAIGNYY, EKD. Trimming took 8 bases from V and 0 from J, leaving 18 bases between them. The CDR3 loop spans 15 amino acids. CDR3 nucleotides: TGTGCCTCTGAACCTTTGGGGCCGTACACCGATAAACTCATCTTT. This translates into CASEPLGPYTDKLIF.